The rows below give T cell receptor beta chains drawn from one sample of a study of regulatory T cells in long-lasting Graves disease. One entry per CDR3 protein results from TCRdb running MiXCR on the multiplex PCR reads. This sample has about 610,000 distinct CDR3 sequences, with about 16% found just once. This sample was also put to use in a study of T cells in Graves' hyperthyroidism and ophthalmopathy.

The input for sequencing was peripheral blood mononuclear cells (PBMCs), taken at new diagnosis, from a patient treated with antithyroid drugs. The receptor set was obtained from a man aged 18 to 35 with Graves disease. Both conserved end residues are part of each CDR3. The D gene is left open where the match is weak. Expanded clones get a size class; other rows say once, few or many, or leave the size out.

cdr3_nt: TGCAGTGCTCCAGACAGGGGGCTGATGAACACTGAAGCTTTCTTT; cdr3_aa: CSAPDRGLMNTEAFF; v_call: TRBV20-1; j_call: TRBJ1-1; cdr3_length: 15; clone_size: many; d_call: TRBD1
cdr3_nt: TGTGCCATGGGCAGGGGGTATGAGCAGTTCTTC; cdr3_aa: CAMGRGYEQFF; v_call: TRBV12-3/TRBV12-4; j_call: TRBJ2-1; cdr3_length: 11; clone_size: many; d_call: TRBD1
cdr3_nt: TGCGCCAGCAGCTTGGAACCCGCGGTCTATGGCTACACCTTC; cdr3_aa: CASSLEPAVYGYTF; v_call: TRBV5-1; j_call: TRBJ1-2; cdr3_length: 14; clone_size: many; d_call: .
cdr3_nt: TGTGCCACCAAGGACCCTTGCTCCTACAATGAGCAGTTCTTC; cdr3_aa: CATKDPCSYNEQFF; v_call: TRBV15; j_call: TRBJ2-1; cdr3_length: 14; clone_size: .; d_call: .
cdr3_nt: TGTGCCAGCAGTTTATTTCCGCCGGGCCACGGGGAGCTGTTTTTT; cdr3_aa: CASSLFPPGHGELFF; v_call: TRBV28; j_call: TRBJ2-2; cdr3_length: 15; clone_size: many; d_call: .
cdr3_nt: TGTGCCAGCAGCCGTAGCGGGGGTGCCTACGAGCAGTTCTTC; cdr3_aa: CASSRSGGAYEQFF; v_call: TRBV5-4; j_call: TRBJ2-1; cdr3_length: 14; clone_size: .; d_call: TRBD2
cdr3_nt: TGTGCCAGCAGCCCGTCCGGGGAGCGGTACGAGCAGTACTTC; cdr3_aa: CASSPSGERYEQYF; v_call: TRBV13; j_call: TRBJ2-7; cdr3_length: 14; clone_size: many; d_call: .
cdr3_nt: TGCGCCAGCAGTGAGTCAAGGGCTAGCAATCAGCCCCAGCATTTT; cdr3_aa: CASSESRASNQPQHF; v_call: TRBV10-2; j_call: TRBJ1-5; cdr3_length: 15; clone_size: few; d_call: .
cdr3_nt: TGTGCCAGCAGTTACCCACCGGGACAGGCCCACAATGAGCAGTTCTTC; cdr3_aa: CASSYPPGQAHNEQFF; v_call: TRBV6-2/TRBV6-3; j_call: TRBJ2-1; cdr3_length: 16; clone_size: many; d_call: TRBD1
cdr3_nt: TGTGCCAGCAGCCCCCAGGGAAGAGGCACTGAAGCTTTCTTT; cdr3_aa: CASSPQGRGTEAFF; v_call: TRBV3-1; j_call: TRBJ1-1; cdr3_length: 14; clone_size: many; d_call: .
cdr3_nt: TGTGCCAGCAGGCCCCTAGCGGGAGGTCTCTACGAGCAGTACTTC; cdr3_aa: CASRPLAGGLYEQYF; v_call: TRBV6-2/TRBV6-3; j_call: TRBJ2-7; cdr3_length: 15; clone_size: many; d_call: TRBD2
cdr3_nt: TGTGCCAGCAGCCTCGCCCGGGGCTTGGACAATGAGCAGTTCTTC; cdr3_aa: CASSLARGLDNEQFF; v_call: TRBV7-9; j_call: TRBJ2-1; cdr3_length: 15; clone_size: many; d_call: .
cdr3_nt: TGTGCCACCAGCACCCGGAGGGCAGGGGAAGGGACCCAGTACTTC; cdr3_aa: CATSTRRAGEGTQYF; v_call: TRBV15; j_call: TRBJ2-5; cdr3_length: 15; clone_size: many; d_call: .
cdr3_nt: TGCAGTGCTAGAGAGATAAGCTACGAGCAGTACTTC; cdr3_aa: CSAREISYEQYF; v_call: TRBV20-1; j_call: TRBJ2-7; cdr3_length: 12; clone_size: .; d_call: .
cdr3_nt: TGCAGTGCTAGATTCCTAGCGGGAGGCTCCTACAATGAGCAGTTCTTC; cdr3_aa: CSARFLAGGSYNEQFF; v_call: TRBV20-1; j_call: TRBJ2-1; cdr3_length: 16; clone_size: many; d_call: TRBD2
cdr3_nt: TGCGCCAGCAGCCCTGGACCCACTAATCCCTTCACAGATACGCAGTATTTT; cdr3_aa: CASSPGPTNPFTDTQYF; v_call: TRBV4-1; j_call: TRBJ2-3; cdr3_length: 17; clone_size: .; d_call: .
cdr3_nt: TGTGCCAGCAGTGATTGGGGGCTCGGGGCCAACGTCCTGACTTTC; cdr3_aa: CASSDWGLGANVLTF; v_call: TRBV2; j_call: TRBJ2-6; cdr3_length: 15; clone_size: .; d_call: .
cdr3_nt: TGTGCCAGCTCGGCAGGGACAGGGGCCTCCTACGAGCAGTACTTC; cdr3_aa: CASSAGTGASYEQYF; v_call: TRBV18; j_call: TRBJ2-7; cdr3_length: 15; clone_size: many; d_call: TRBD1
cdr3_nt: TGTGCCAGCAGCCCGTGGACTAGCGGTGAGCAGTACTTC; cdr3_aa: CASSPWTSGEQYF; v_call: TRBV3-1; j_call: TRBJ2-7; cdr3_length: 13; clone_size: many; d_call: TRBD2
cdr3_nt: TGTGCCAGCAGCCTCGCGGGACAGGGGACCTATGGCTACACCTTC; cdr3_aa: CASSLAGQGTYGYTF; v_call: TRBV12-3/TRBV12-4; j_call: TRBJ1-2; cdr3_length: 15; clone_size: many; d_call: TRBD1
cdr3_nt: TGTGCCACCTCCCGGGGGAATCAGCCCCAGCATTTT; cdr3_aa: CATSRGNQPQHF; v_call: TRBV24-1; j_call: TRBJ1-5; cdr3_length: 12; clone_size: .; d_call: .
cdr3_nt: TGTGCCAGCAGTCGTCAGGGTTCCCTCACGTCCCAGCATTTT; cdr3_aa: CASSRQGSLTSQHF; v_call: TRBV12-3/TRBV12-4; j_call: TRBJ1-5; cdr3_length: 14; clone_size: .; d_call: .
cdr3_nt: TGTGCCAGTAGTGGGTACAGCAACACTGAAGCTTTCTTT; cdr3_aa: CASSGYSNTEAFF; v_call: TRBV19; j_call: TRBJ1-1; cdr3_length: 13; clone_size: .; d_call: .
cdr3_nt: TGTGCCAGCAGCTACCGTCAAGGGTGGGACACTGAAGCTTTCTTT; cdr3_aa: CASSYRQGWDTEAFF; v_call: TRBV13; j_call: TRBJ1-1; cdr3_length: 15; clone_size: .; d_call: .
cdr3_nt: TGTGCCAGCAGCTTATACTCTAGCGGGAGGGGATCCTACAATGAGCAGTTCTTC; cdr3_aa: CASSLYSSGRGSYNEQFF; v_call: TRBV7-3; j_call: TRBJ2-1; cdr3_length: 18; clone_size: .; d_call: TRBD2
cdr3_nt: TGTGCCAGCAGCCCGGGACAGGGGGCCCCCTACGAGCAGTACTTC; cdr3_aa: CASSPGQGAPYEQYF; v_call: TRBV28; j_call: TRBJ2-7; cdr3_length: 15; clone_size: many; d_call: TRBD1
cdr3_nt: TGTGCCAGCAGCGTCGACAGGGATCGTGGCTACACCTTC; cdr3_aa: CASSVDRDRGYTF; v_call: TRBV3-1; j_call: TRBJ1-2; cdr3_length: 13; clone_size: .; d_call: TRBD1
cdr3_nt: TGTGCCAGTAGACCCGGGACAGGGGTCCCGGAGACCCAGTACTTC; cdr3_aa: CASRPGTGVPETQYF; v_call: TRBV19; j_call: TRBJ2-5; cdr3_length: 15; clone_size: .; d_call: TRBD1
cdr3_nt: TGTGCCAGCAGCCCTTTGGAGGGAGCGGCGAACACCGGGGAGCTGTTTTTT; cdr3_aa: CASSPLEGAANTGELFF; v_call: TRBV11-1; j_call: TRBJ2-2; cdr3_length: 17; clone_size: few; d_call: .
cdr3_nt: TGTGCCAGCGAAAGAGGGGAGGGCGCCTACAATGAGCAGTTCTTC; cdr3_aa: CASERGEGAYNEQFF; v_call: TRBV2; j_call: TRBJ2-1; cdr3_length: 15; clone_size: many; d_call: TRBD2
cdr3_nt: TGTGCCAGCAGCCCCTCCGGGCGGGGAAACTATGGCTACACCTTC; cdr3_aa: CASSPSGRGNYGYTF; v_call: TRBV9; j_call: TRBJ1-2; cdr3_length: 15; clone_size: .; d_call: .
cdr3_nt: TGCAGTGCTAGTGGGACTCGACAAGAGACCCAGTACTTC; cdr3_aa: CSASGTRQETQYF; v_call: TRBV20-1; j_call: TRBJ2-5; cdr3_length: 13; clone_size: many; d_call: .
cdr3_nt: TGTGCCAGCAGGGGGGATGACTACGAGCAGTACTTC; cdr3_aa: CASRGDDYEQYF; v_call: TRBV2; j_call: TRBJ2-7; cdr3_length: 12; clone_size: many; d_call: .
cdr3_nt: TGCGCCAGCAGCGACACAGGGGGCGCGGGTGAAGCTTTCTTT; cdr3_aa: CASSDTGGAGEAFF; v_call: TRBV5-1; j_call: TRBJ1-1; cdr3_length: 14; clone_size: many; d_call: TRBD1
cdr3_nt: TGTGCCAGCAGTGACTCGTTTGGCACTGAAGCTTTCTTT; cdr3_aa: CASSDSFGTEAFF; v_call: TRBV6-4; j_call: TRBJ1-1; cdr3_length: 13; clone_size: few; d_call: .
cdr3_nt: TGTGCCAGCAGCTTAGCGACCGGTTACAATGAGCAGTTCTTC; cdr3_aa: CASSLATGYNEQFF; v_call: TRBV11-1; j_call: TRBJ2-1; cdr3_length: 14; clone_size: many; d_call: .
cdr3_nt: TGTGCCAGCAGTCCTCGTCCGGCGGGAGTGGGTTATGAGCAGTTCTTC; cdr3_aa: CASSPRPAGVGYEQFF; v_call: TRBV27; j_call: TRBJ2-1; cdr3_length: 16; clone_size: .; d_call: TRBD2
cdr3_nt: TGCAGTGCTACCCAGCCGAGGGATCGGAATACGCAGTATTTT; cdr3_aa: CSATQPRDRNTQYF; v_call: TRBV20-1; j_call: TRBJ2-3; cdr3_length: 14; clone_size: many; d_call: .
cdr3_nt: TGTGCCAGTAGTCTCTCTAGCGGGACTGGGAATGAGCAGTTCTTC; cdr3_aa: CASSLSSGTGNEQFF; v_call: TRBV19; j_call: TRBJ2-1; cdr3_length: 15; clone_size: few; d_call: TRBD2
cdr3_nt: TGTGCCTGGAGCGAAGACAGCTTCTATGGCTACACCTTC; cdr3_aa: CAWSEDSFYGYTF; v_call: TRBV30; j_call: TRBJ1-2; cdr3_length: 13; clone_size: many; d_call: .
cdr3_nt: TGTGCCAGCAGCCAAGATACCCTGAACACCGGGGAGCTGTTTTTT; cdr3_aa: CASSQDTLNTGELFF; v_call: TRBV14; j_call: TRBJ2-2; cdr3_length: 15; clone_size: few; d_call: .
cdr3_nt: TGCAGTGGATTGGGGGAGGGTTTCGCCTACGAGCAGTACTTC; cdr3_aa: CSGLGEGFAYEQYF; v_call: TRBV20-1; j_call: TRBJ2-7; cdr3_length: 14; clone_size: .; d_call: TRBD2
cdr3_nt: TGCGCCAGCAGCGCCGGGGACAGCACAGATACGCAGTATTTT; cdr3_aa: CASSAGDSTDTQYF; v_call: TRBV5-1; j_call: TRBJ2-3; cdr3_length: 14; clone_size: many; d_call: .
cdr3_nt: TGTGCCAGCAGCCCCCGGGACAGGGGGCTCAACGAGCAGTACTTC; cdr3_aa: CASSPRDRGLNEQYF; v_call: TRBV13; j_call: TRBJ2-7; cdr3_length: 15; clone_size: few; d_call: TRBD1
cdr3_nt: TGTGCCAGCAGTTTAGGTCCGGGAGTGGAGACCCAGTACTTC; cdr3_aa: CASSLGPGVETQYF; v_call: TRBV12-3/TRBV12-4; j_call: TRBJ2-5; cdr3_length: 14; clone_size: many; d_call: .
cdr3_nt: TGTGCCAGCAGTGAACGGACCCCCGGCACAGATACGCAGTATTTT; cdr3_aa: CASSERTPGTDTQYF; v_call: TRBV6-1; j_call: TRBJ2-3; cdr3_length: 15; clone_size: .; d_call: .
cdr3_nt: TGTGCCAGCAGTGGATCCTGGCACACAGATACGCAGTATTTT; cdr3_aa: CASSGSWHTDTQYF; v_call: TRBV2; j_call: TRBJ2-3; cdr3_length: 14; clone_size: many; d_call: .
cdr3_nt: TGCGCCAGCAGCTTTGCCACAGGGGTCTATGGCTACACCTTC; cdr3_aa: CASSFATGVYGYTF; v_call: TRBV5-1; j_call: TRBJ1-2; cdr3_length: 14; clone_size: .; d_call: TRBD1
cdr3_nt: TGTGCCAGCAGCCCACGACAGGTATCCACCGGGGAGCTGTTTTTT; cdr3_aa: CASSPRQVSTGELFF; v_call: TRBV13; j_call: TRBJ2-2; cdr3_length: 15; clone_size: many; d_call: .
cdr3_nt: TGTGCCACCAGTCGGCGGGAGGTGAACACCGGGGAGCTGTTTTTT; cdr3_aa: CATSRREVNTGELFF; v_call: TRBV24-1; j_call: TRBJ2-2; cdr3_length: 15; clone_size: few; d_call: TRBD2
cdr3_nt: TGTGCCAGCAGCTTGGGTGTGGGCTGGCGTCAGAACGAGCAGTACTTC; cdr3_aa: CASSLGVGWRQNEQYF; v_call: TRBV5-1; j_call: TRBJ2-7; cdr3_length: 16; clone_size: .; d_call: .
cdr3_nt: TGCGCCAGCAGCTCCCCACGCCTGACTAGCGGGATGTACAATGAGCAGTTCTTC; cdr3_aa: CASSSPRLTSGMYNEQFF; v_call: TRBV5-1; j_call: TRBJ2-1; cdr3_length: 18; clone_size: .; d_call: TRBD2
cdr3_nt: TGCAGTGCTAGAGACCTCGGCCGGGAGACCCAGTACTTC; cdr3_aa: CSARDLGRETQYF; v_call: TRBV20-1; j_call: TRBJ2-5; cdr3_length: 13; clone_size: many; d_call: .
cdr3_nt: TGTGCCAGCAGCCTGCCGGGGGACAGGGGCTACACCTTC; cdr3_aa: CASSLPGDRGYTF; v_call: TRBV5-4; j_call: TRBJ1-2; cdr3_length: 13; clone_size: few; d_call: TRBD1
cdr3_nt: TGCAGTGCTCCCATCCCGGGACAGGGTCCCCACGAGCAGTACTTC; cdr3_aa: CSAPIPGQGPHEQYF; v_call: TRBV20-1; j_call: TRBJ2-7; cdr3_length: 15; clone_size: many; d_call: TRBD1
cdr3_nt: TGTGCCAGCAGCTTTAGCGGGAGTTTGGAAGAGACCCAGTACTTC; cdr3_aa: CASSFSGSLEETQYF; v_call: TRBV11-1; j_call: TRBJ2-5; cdr3_length: 15; clone_size: many; d_call: TRBD2
cdr3_nt: TGTGCCAGCAGCTTGATGTCGGGGCGACCACAGAGTACGCAGTATTTT; cdr3_aa: CASSLMSGRPQSTQYF; v_call: TRBV5-4; j_call: TRBJ2-3; cdr3_length: 16; clone_size: .; d_call: .
cdr3_nt: TGTGCCAGCGTACGTCGGTTAGAGCAGTTCTTC; cdr3_aa: CASVRRLEQFF; v_call: TRBV5-8; j_call: TRBJ2-1; cdr3_length: 11; clone_size: many; d_call: .
cdr3_nt: TGCAGCGTGCTGACTAGTTTGGAGACCCAGTACTTC; cdr3_aa: CSVLTSLETQYF; v_call: TRBV29-1; j_call: TRBJ2-5; cdr3_length: 12; clone_size: .; d_call: .
cdr3_nt: TGTGCCAGCAGAAGTGGACAGCCTAATGAAAAACTGTTTTTT; cdr3_aa: CASRSGQPNEKLFF; v_call: TRBV6-1; j_call: TRBJ1-4; cdr3_length: 14; clone_size: .; d_call: .